This is a list of T cell receptor beta chains from one sample in a study of long-term antiretroviral therapy in people with HIV. The assay was immunoSEQ multiplex PCR, and TCRdb's table has in-frame clones only and misses some. The sample consists of 9,500 to 15,000 clones, about three quarters of them appearing once. Material: unsorted PBMCs, obtained almost 3.2 years before starting antiretroviral therapy. These receptors were collected from a man aged 35 to 55 with HIV. The CDR3 runs from the conserved cysteine through the conserved F or W. The order of the fields is V gene, clone size, J gene, D gene, CDR3 DNA, CDR3 protein. A D gene is named only where the DNA matches it firmly. A clone size is listed for some rows: how often the clone was seen (once, few, many), or a class if it is expanded.

v_gene: TRBV27
abundance: .
j_gene: TRBJ1-5
d_gene: TRBD1
CDR3nt: TGTGCCAGCAGACAAGGACAGGGGGCAAATCAGCCCCAGCATTTT
CDR3aa: CASRQGQGANQPQHF

v_gene: TRBV28
abundance: .
j_gene: TRBJ2-7
d_gene: TRBD2
CDR3nt: TGTGCCAGCAGTCATCCTGACAGAAGGACTAGCGGGAGTAGCGCCGACGAGCAGTACTTC
CDR3aa: CASSHPDRRTSGSSADEQYF

v_gene: TRBV27
abundance: .
j_gene: TRBJ2-5
d_gene: TRBD2
CDR3nt: TGTGCCAGCAGTTTAGTATGGGGAGGGGAGACCCAGTACTTC
CDR3aa: CASSLVWGGETQYF

v_gene: TRBV11-2
abundance: .
j_gene: TRBJ2-7
d_gene: .
CDR3nt: TGTGCCAGCAGCTCGAGCGGCCTAGCAATTACCGAAGAGTACTTC
CDR3aa: CASSSSGLAITEEYF

v_gene: TRBV4-3
abundance: .
j_gene: TRBJ1-1
d_gene: .
CDR3nt: TGCGCCAGCAGCCAAGATCGCGGGGTGCGGACTGAAGCTTTCTTT
CDR3aa: CASSQDRGVRTEAFF

v_gene: TRBV6-1
abundance: once
j_gene: TRBJ2-5
d_gene: .
CDR3nt: TGTGCCAGCAGGACCATCTACCAAGAGACCCAGTACTTC
CDR3aa: CASRTIYQETQYF

v_gene: TRBV15
abundance: few
j_gene: TRBJ1-4
d_gene: .
CDR3nt: TGTGCCACCAGCTCCCGACAACCGAATGAAAAACTGTTTTTT
CDR3aa: CATSSRQPNEKLFF

v_gene: TRBV7-8
abundance: .
j_gene: TRBJ2-2
d_gene: TRBD2
CDR3nt: TGTGCCAGCAGCTTAGAGGGGACCCCGGGACTAGCCTATATAAACACCGGGGAGCTGTTTTTT
CDR3aa: CASSLEGTPGLAYINTGELFF

v_gene: TRBV30
abundance: .
j_gene: TRBJ2-7
d_gene: .
CDR3nt: TGTGCCTGGAGTCTGGGGGCGTATTACGAGCAGTACTTC
CDR3aa: CAWSLGAYYEQYF

v_gene: TRBV9
abundance: .
j_gene: TRBJ2-1
d_gene: TRBD2
CDR3nt: TGTGCCAGCAGCGTAGAGGGACTAGAGGCAGGGTACAATGAGCAGTTCTTC
CDR3aa: CASSVEGLEAGYNEQFF

v_gene: TRBV5-4
abundance: .
j_gene: TRBJ1-3
d_gene: .
CDR3nt: TGTGCCAGCAGCGCGGACAGTCTTTTTGGAAACACCATATATTTT
CDR3aa: CASSADSLFGNTIYF

v_gene: TRBV29-1
abundance: .
j_gene: TRBJ2-7
d_gene: .
CDR3nt: TGCAGCGTCGCTGTTGCCGTCTCCGAGCAGTACTTC
CDR3aa: CSVAVAVSEQYF

v_gene: TRBV25-1
abundance: .
j_gene: TRBJ1-4
d_gene: .
CDR3nt: TGTGCCAGCAGTGGCACAGGGACAGAAAAACTGTTTTTT
CDR3aa: CASSGTGTEKLFF

v_gene: TRBV11-2
abundance: .
j_gene: TRBJ1-1
d_gene: .
CDR3nt: TGTGCCAGCAGCTTAGCAAGGGTCAGGGCGGTTGAAGCTTTCTTT
CDR3aa: CASSLARVRAVEAFF

v_gene: TRBV5-4
abundance: once
j_gene: TRBJ2-3
d_gene: TRBD2
CDR3nt: TGTGCCAGCAGCTTGCCTCCCACTAGCGGGAGGACTCGAGATACGCAGTATTTT
CDR3aa: CASSLPPTSGRTRDTQYF

v_gene: TRBV9
abundance: .
j_gene: TRBJ2-7
d_gene: .
CDR3nt: TGTGCCAGCAGCACCGCGGTCCGGAGCGAGCAGTACTTC
CDR3aa: CASSTAVRSEQYF

v_gene: TRBV7-2
abundance: once
j_gene: TRBJ2-7
d_gene: TRBD2
CDR3nt: TGTGCCAGCAGCTTAGGACTAGCGGCTACCTACGAGCAGTACTTC
CDR3aa: CASSLGLAATYEQYF

v_gene: TRBV28
abundance: once
j_gene: TRBJ1-5
d_gene: .
CDR3nt: TGTGCCAGCAGTTTAGCCGAATCCTCCTGGAGCAATCAGCCCCAGCATTTT
CDR3aa: CASSLAESSWSNQPQHF

v_gene: TRBV27
abundance: .
j_gene: TRBJ2-5
d_gene: TRBD2
CDR3nt: TGTGCCAGCAGTTTGTCACCGGGACTAGCGGGAGAGACCCAGTACTTC
CDR3aa: CASSLSPGLAGETQYF

v_gene: TRBV27
abundance: .
j_gene: TRBJ2-7
d_gene: TRBD2
CDR3nt: TGTGCCAGCAGTAAGTCGACTGGACTAGCGGGGTACGAGCAGTACTTC
CDR3aa: CASSKSTGLAGYEQYF

v_gene: TRBV7-2
abundance: .
j_gene: TRBJ2-1
d_gene: .
CDR3nt: TGTGCCAGCAGCTTAGCTACAGGGTCCATCTCCTACAATGAGCAGTTCTTC
CDR3aa: CASSLATGSISYNEQFF

v_gene: TRBV18
abundance: .
j_gene: TRBJ1-2
d_gene: TRBD1
CDR3nt: TGTGCCAGCTCACGGACAGGGAACTACGATGGCTACACCTTC
CDR3aa: CASSRTGNYDGYTF

v_gene: TRBV5-1
abundance: .
j_gene: TRBJ2-7
d_gene: TRBD2
CDR3nt: TGCGCCAGCAGCCAGGGACGCTCGGGGGGATCCTACGAGCAGTACTTC
CDR3aa: CASSQGRSGGSYEQYF

v_gene: TRBV29-1
abundance: medium-sized
j_gene: TRBJ2-1
d_gene: TRBD1
CDR3nt: TGCAGCGTTGAAGGTTCCCGGGACAGGGTTTTGGATGAGCAGTTCTTC
CDR3aa: CSVEGSRDRVLDEQFF

v_gene: TRBV5-6
abundance: .
j_gene: TRBJ2-2
d_gene: .
CDR3nt: TGTGCCAGCAGCTACCTTAGGGCGGAGATGAACACCGGGGAGCTGTTTTTT
CDR3aa: CASSYLRAEMNTGELFF

v_gene: TRBV6-1
abundance: .
j_gene: TRBJ2-7
d_gene: TRBD1
CDR3nt: TGTGCCAGCAGTGAAGCAGGGGGACAGGGGCGCGAGCAGTACTTC
CDR3aa: CASSEAGGQGREQYF

v_gene: TRBV30
abundance: .
j_gene: TRBJ2-7
d_gene: .
CDR3nt: TGTGCCGGGGGCGTAAGGACTACCTACGAGCAGTACTTC
CDR3aa: CAGGVRTTYEQYF